This TCR beta chain was captured by sequencing in a study of identical twins. This clonotype has ten or more counts. With template switching, a universal primer site was added, and the cDNA carried unique molecular identifiers. MiXCR, run by TCRdb on the 5' RACE reads, gives a single entry per CDR3 protein. Here the sample spans hundreds of thousands of distinct CDR3 sequences, approximately 22% being singletons. The CDR3 is 12 amino acids. Trimming removed 4 bases at V and 6 bases at J, with 10 bases between. CDR1 DFQATT and CDR2 SNEGSKA come from the germline V gene (reference sequence). These data were also filed under a second study, of T cells expressing NK-cell markers.

Input material: PBMCs. This TCR came from a woman under 30 in good health. This chain connects TRBV20-1 to TRBJ2-1, with a tentative D call TRBD2 (5 bases). In DNA, the CDR3 is TGCAGTGCTACCACTAGTTTCAATGAGCAGTTCTTC. Translated: CSATTSFNEQFF.